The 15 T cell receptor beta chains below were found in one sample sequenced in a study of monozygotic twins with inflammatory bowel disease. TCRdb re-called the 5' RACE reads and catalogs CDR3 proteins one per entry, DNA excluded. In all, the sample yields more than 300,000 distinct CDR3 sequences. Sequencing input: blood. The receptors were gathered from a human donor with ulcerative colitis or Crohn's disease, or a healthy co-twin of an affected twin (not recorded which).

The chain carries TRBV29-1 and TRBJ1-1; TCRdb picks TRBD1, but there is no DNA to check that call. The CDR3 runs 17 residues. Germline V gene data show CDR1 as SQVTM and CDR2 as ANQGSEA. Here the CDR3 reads CSVEGDGDRGWYTEAFF.

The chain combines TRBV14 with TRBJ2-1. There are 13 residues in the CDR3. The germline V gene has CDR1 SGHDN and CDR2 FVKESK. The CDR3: CASSQDTGAEQFF.

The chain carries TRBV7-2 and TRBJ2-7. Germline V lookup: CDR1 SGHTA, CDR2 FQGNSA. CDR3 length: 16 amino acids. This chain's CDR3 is CASSLSSPRGPYEQYF.

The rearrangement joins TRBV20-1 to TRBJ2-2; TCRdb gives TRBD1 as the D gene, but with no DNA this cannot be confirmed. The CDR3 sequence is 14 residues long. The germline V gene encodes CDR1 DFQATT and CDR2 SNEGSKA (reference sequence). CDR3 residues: CSASLRTGAGELFF.

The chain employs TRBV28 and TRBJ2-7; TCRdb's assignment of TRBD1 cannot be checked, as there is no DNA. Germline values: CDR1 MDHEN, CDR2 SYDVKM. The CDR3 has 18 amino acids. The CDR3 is CASSLWGTGKWPSYEQYF.

The CDR3 region is CASRRTGGEYEQYF. The rearrangement links TRBV2 to TRBJ2-7; TCRdb designates TRBD1, a call that cannot be tested without DNA. The germline V gene encodes CDR1 SNHLY and CDR2 FYNNEI. This CDR3 comprises 14 residues.

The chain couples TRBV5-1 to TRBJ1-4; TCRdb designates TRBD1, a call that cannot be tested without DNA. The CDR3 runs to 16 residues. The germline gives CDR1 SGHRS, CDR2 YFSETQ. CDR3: CASSHDWASTNEKLFF.

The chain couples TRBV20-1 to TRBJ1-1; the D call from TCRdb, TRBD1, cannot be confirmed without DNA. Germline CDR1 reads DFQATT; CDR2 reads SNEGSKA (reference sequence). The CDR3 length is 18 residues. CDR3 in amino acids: CSARDKDRGRFWNTEAFF.

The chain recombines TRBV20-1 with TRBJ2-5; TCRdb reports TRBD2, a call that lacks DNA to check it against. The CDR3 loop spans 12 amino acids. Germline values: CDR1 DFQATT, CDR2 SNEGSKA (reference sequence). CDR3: CSARTSRETQYF.

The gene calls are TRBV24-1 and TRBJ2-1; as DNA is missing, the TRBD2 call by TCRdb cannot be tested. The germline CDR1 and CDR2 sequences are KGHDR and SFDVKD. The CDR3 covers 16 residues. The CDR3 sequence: CATSDSGLAEYNEQFF.

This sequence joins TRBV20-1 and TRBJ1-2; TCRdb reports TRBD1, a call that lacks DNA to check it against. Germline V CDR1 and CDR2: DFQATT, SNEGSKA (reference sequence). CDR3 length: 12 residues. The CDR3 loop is CSARDRPRAETF.

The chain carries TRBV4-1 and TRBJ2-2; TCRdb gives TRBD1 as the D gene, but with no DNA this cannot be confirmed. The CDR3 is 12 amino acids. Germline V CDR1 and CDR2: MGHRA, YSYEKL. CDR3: CARRGWAGELFF.

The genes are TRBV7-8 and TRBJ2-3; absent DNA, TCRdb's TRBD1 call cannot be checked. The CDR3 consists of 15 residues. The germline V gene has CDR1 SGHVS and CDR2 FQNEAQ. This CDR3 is CATSRDGSDTDTQYF. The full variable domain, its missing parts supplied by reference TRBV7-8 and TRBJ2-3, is GAGVSQSPRYKVAKRGQDVALRCDPISGHVSLFWYQQALGQGPEFLTYFQNEAQLDKSGLPSDRFFAERPEGSVSTLKIQRTQQEDSAVYLCATSRDGSDTDTQYFGPGTRLTVL.

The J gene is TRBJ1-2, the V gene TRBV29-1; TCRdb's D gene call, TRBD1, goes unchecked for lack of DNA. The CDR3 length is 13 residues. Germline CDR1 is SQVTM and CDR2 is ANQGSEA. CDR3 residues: CSARGTGGNGYTF.

The CDR3 reads CATRENSNQPQHF. J is TRBJ1-5 and V is TRBV24-1. The CDR3 is 13 amino acids. Germline values: CDR1 KGHDR, CDR2 SFDVKD.